A selection of T cell receptor beta chains follows, all from one sample in a study of CD8 T cells in Susac syndrome. Via MiXCR, TCRdb re-called the immunoSEQ multiplex PCR reads, giving one row per CDR3 protein. The table records more than 150,000 distinct CDR3 sequences, 95% of them present only once. The sample was CD8+ T cells from PBMCs. The receptor source for this set is a human donor with Susac syndrome. Each CDR3 is given with its conserved first and last residue.

CDR3,V
CASSFRGTGELFF,TRBV12-3/TRBV12-4
CASSSFKTSSGELFF,TRBV7-6
CASSTQGVGQPQHF,TRBV28
CASSPPSGVGRNEQFF,TRBV18
CASSIHRTDEAFF,TRBV7-9
CASRKRNEQYF,TRBV6-5
CASSLGWGDASSSYEQYF,TRBV5-1
CASSPSRTGYNEQFF,TRBV14
CASSLGGSPQETQYF,TRBV7-3
CSASVRGNTGELFF,TRBV20-1
CASKARTSGSIGETQYF,TRBV13
CAISESVRYNEQFF,TRBV10-3
CSVETAHLYGYTF,TRBV29-1
CASSYGLGETQYF,TRBV7-6
CASSSGQGASYEQYF,TRBV27
CASSLGGTGYNEQFF,TRBV27
CASRSPDRGGEKLFF,TRBV19
CASSLRTPPGHGYTF,TRBV27
CASSSTGEAYGYTF,TRBV27
CASSVGDTEAFF,TRBV9
CASSQDLRQYF,TRBV3-1
CASRSMGDGGYGYTF,TRBV6-1
CASSSGLQPQHF,TRBV12-3/TRBV12-4
CASSAGQAFPYEQYF,TRBV21-1
CSARKGGARGYGYTF,TRBV20-1
CASSPAGGGLQETQYF,TRBV9
CASSPVAGNTEAFF,TRBV11-2
CATSSDIYSYNEQFF,TRBV15
CASSLNGGQEYQETQYF,TRBV9